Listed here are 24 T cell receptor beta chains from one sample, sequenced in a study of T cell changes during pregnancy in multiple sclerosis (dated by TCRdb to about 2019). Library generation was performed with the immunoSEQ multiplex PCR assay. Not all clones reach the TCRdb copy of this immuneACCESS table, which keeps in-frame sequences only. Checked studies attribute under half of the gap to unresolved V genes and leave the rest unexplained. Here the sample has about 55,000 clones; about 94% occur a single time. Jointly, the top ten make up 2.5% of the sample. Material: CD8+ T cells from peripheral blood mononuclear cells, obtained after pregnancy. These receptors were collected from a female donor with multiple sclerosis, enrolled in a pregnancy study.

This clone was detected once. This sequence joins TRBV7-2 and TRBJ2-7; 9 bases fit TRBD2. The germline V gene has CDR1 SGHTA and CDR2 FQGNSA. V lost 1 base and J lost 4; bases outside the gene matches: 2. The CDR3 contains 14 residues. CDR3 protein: CASSLGLAGYEQYF. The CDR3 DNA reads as TGTGCCAGCAGCTTAGGGCTAGCGGGGTACGAGCAGTACTTC.

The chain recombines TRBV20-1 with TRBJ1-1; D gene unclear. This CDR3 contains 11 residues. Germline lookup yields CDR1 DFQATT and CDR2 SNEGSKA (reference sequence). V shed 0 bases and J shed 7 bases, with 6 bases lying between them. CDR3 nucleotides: TGCAGTGCTAGAGAGGCGGGTGAAGCTTTCTTT. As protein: CSAREAGEAFF.

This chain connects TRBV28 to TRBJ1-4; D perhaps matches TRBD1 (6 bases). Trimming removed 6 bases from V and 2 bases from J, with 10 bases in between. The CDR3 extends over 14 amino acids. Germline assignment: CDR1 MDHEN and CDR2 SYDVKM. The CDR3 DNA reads TGTGCCAGCAGGAGGGGGTATACTAATGAAAAACTGTTTTTT. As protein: CASRRGYTNEKLFF. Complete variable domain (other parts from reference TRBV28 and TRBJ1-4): DVKVTQSSRYLVKRTGEKVFLECVQDMDHENMFWYRQDPGLGLRLIYFSYDVKMKEKGDIPEGYSVSREKKERFSLILESASTNQTSMYLCASRRGYTNEKLFFGSGTQLSVL.

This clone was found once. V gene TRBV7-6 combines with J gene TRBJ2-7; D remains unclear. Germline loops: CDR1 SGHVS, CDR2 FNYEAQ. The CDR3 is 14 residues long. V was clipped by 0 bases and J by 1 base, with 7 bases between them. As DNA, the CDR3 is TGTGCCAGCAGCTTAGCGGCAGTTTCCTACGAGCAGTACTTC. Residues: CASSLAAVSYEQYF.

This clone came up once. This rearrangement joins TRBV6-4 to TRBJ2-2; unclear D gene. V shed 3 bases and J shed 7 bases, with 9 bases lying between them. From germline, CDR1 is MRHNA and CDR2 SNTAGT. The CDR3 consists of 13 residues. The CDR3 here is CASSERELGELFF. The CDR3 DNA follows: TGTGCCAGCAGTGAGCGTGAGCTCGGGGAGCTGTTTTTT.

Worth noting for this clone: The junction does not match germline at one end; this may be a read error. CDR3 nucleotide sequence: TGTGCCAGCAGCCTAACTAGCGGGAGCTCCTACGAGCAGCACTTC. This gives the protein CASSLTSGSSYEQHF. J is TRBJ2-7 and V is TRBV4-2; 11 positions match TRBD2. CDR1 is LGHNA, CDR2 YNFKEQ, per germline. The CDR3 runs to 15 residues.

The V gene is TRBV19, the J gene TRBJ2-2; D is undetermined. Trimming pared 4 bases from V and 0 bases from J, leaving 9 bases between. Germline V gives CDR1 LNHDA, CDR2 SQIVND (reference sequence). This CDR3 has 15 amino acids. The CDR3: CASSTAETNTGELFF. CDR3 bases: TGTGCCAGTAGTACTGCGGAAACGAACACCGGGGAGCTGTTTTTT. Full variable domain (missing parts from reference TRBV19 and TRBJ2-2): DGGITQSPKYLFRKEGQNVTLSCEQNLNHDAMYWYRQDPGQGLRLIYYSQIVNDFQKGDIAEGYSVSREKKESFPLTVTSAQKNPTAFYLCASSTAETNTGELFFGEGSRLTVL.

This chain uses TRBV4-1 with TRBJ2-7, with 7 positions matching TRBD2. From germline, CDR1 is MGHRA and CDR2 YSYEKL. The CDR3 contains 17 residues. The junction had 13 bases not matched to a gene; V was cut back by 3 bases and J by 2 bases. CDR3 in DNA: TGCGCCAGCAGCCAGCTAGATGCCGGGACTACACCCTACGAGCAGTACTTC. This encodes CASSQLDAGTTPYEQYF.

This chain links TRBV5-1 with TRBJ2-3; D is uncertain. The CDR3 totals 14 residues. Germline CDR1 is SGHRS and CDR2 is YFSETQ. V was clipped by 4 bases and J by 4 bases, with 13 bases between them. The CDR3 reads CASSPRQLADTQYF. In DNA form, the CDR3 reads TGCGCCAGCAGCCCCCGACAACTTGCAGATACGCAGTATTTT.

The chain's CDR3 is CATSTGTTGAGYTF. The CDR3 DNA is TGTGCCACCAGCACGGGGACGACAGGGGCAGGGTACACCTTC. The chain recombines TRBV15 with TRBJ1-2, with 8 nucleotides matching TRBD1. Looked up from germline, CDR1 is LNHNV and CDR2 is YYDKDF (reference sequence). V shed 4 bases, J shed 11 bases, and the junction held 12 bases outside the gene matches. The CDR3 is 14 residues long.

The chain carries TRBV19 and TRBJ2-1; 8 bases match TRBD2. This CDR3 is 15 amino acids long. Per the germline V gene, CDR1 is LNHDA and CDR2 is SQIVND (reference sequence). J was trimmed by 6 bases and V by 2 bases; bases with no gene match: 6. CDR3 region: CASSINREGRNEQFF. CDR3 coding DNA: TGTGCCAGTAGTATAAATCGGGAGGGCCGCAATGAGCAGTTCTTC.

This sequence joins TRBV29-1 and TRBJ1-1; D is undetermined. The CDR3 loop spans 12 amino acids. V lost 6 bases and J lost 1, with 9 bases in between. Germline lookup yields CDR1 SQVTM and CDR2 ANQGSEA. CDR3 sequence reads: CSVYGGNTEAFF. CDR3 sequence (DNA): TGCAGCGTCTACGGAGGGAACACTGAAGCTTTCTTT.

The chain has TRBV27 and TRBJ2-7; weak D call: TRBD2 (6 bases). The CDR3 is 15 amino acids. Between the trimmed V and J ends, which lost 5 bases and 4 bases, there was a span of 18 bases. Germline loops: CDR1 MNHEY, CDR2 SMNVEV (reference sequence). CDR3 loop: CASSPRYSGRYEQYF. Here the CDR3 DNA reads TGTGCCAGCAGTCCGCGGTATAGCGGAAGGTACGAGCAGTACTTC.

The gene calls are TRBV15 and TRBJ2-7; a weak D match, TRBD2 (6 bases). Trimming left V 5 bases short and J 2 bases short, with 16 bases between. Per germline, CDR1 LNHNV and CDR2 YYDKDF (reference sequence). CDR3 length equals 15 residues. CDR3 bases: TGTGCCACCAGCGCCGGGAGTAGCTTAACCTACGAGCAGTACTTC. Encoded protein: CATSAGSSLTYEQYF.

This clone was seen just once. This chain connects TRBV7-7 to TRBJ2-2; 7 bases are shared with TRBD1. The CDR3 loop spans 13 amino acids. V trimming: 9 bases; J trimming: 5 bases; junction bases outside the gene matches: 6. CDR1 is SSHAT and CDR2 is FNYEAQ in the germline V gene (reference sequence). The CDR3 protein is CASSGQETGELFF. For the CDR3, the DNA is TGTGCCAGTAGTGGACAGGAGACCGGGGAGCTGTTTTTT.

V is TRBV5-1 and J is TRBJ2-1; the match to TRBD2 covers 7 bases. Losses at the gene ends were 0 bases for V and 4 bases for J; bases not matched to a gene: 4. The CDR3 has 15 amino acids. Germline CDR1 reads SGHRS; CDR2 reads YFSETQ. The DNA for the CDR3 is TGCGCCAGCAGCTTGGCGGTGGGAGGGTACAATGAGCAGTTCTTC. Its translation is CASSLAVGGYNEQFF.

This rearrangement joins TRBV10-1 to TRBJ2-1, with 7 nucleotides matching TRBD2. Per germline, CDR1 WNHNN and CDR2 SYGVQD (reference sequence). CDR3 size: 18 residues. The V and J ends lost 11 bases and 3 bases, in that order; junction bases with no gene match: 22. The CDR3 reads CADQMLWGGGHDYNEQFF. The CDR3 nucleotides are TGCGCCGACCAGATGTTGTGGGGGGGAGGGCATGACTACAATGAGCAGTTCTTC.

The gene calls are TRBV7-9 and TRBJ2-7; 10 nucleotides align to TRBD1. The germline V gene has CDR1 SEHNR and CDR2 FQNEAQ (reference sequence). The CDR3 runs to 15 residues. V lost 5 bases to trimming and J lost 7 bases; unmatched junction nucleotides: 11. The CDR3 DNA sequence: TGTGCCAGCAGCGTACGGGACAGGGGACCGGGTGAGCAGTACTTC. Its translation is CASSVRDRGPGEQYF.

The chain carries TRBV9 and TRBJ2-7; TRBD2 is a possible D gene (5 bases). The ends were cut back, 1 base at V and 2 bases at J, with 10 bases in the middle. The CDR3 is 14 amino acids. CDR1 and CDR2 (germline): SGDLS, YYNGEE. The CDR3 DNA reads TGTGCCAGCAGCGTAACCGGGAATCCCTACGAGCAGTACTTC. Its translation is CASSVTGNPYEQYF.

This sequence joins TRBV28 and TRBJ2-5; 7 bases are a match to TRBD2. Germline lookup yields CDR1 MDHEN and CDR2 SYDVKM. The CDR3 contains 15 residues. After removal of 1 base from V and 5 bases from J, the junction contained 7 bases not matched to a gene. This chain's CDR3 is CASSLFARERETQYF. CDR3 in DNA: TGTGCCAGCAGTTTATTTGCGCGGGAGCGGGAGACCCAGTACTTC.

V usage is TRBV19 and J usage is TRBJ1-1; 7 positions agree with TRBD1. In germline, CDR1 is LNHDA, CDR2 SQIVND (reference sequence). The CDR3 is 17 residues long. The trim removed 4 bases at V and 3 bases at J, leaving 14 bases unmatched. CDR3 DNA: TGTGCCAGTAGTACTAGGCCCGGGACAGCCCTTGACACTGAAGCTTTCTTT. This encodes CASSTRPGTALDTEAFF.

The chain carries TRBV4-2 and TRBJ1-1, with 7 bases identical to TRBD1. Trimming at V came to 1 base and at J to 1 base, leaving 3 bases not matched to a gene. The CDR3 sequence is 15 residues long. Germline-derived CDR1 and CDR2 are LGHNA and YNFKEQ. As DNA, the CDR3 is TGTGCCAGCAGCCAAGTTACAGGGGCGAACACTGAAGCTTTCTTT. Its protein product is CASSQVTGANTEAFF.

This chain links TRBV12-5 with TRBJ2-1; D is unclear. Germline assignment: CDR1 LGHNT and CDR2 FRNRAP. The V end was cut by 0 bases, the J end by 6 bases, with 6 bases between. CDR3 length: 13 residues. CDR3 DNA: TGTGCTAGTGGTTTGGTACTTGCCAATGAGCAGTTCTTC. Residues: CASGLVLANEQFF. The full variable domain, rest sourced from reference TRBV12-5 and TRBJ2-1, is DARVTQTPRHKVTEMGQEVTMRCQPILGHNTVFWYRQTMMQGLELLAYFRNRAPLDDSGMPKDRFSAEMPDATLATLKIQPSEPRDSAVYFCASGLVLANEQFFGPGTRLTVL.

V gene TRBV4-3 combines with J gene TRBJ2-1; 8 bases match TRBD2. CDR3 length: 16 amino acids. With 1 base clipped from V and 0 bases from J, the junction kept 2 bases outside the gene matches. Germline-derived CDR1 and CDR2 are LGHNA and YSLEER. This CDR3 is CASSQGSGGSYNEQFF. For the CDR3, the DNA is TGCGCCAGCAGCCAAGGAAGCGGGGGCTCCTACAATGAGCAGTTCTTC.